The T cell receptor (beta chain) under discussion was sequenced for a study of Ad26.COV2.S vaccination and SARS-CoV-2 variants. Overall study: Donor allocation was to the COV1001 Ad26.COV2.S trial arm. By the intramuscular route, Ad26.COV2.S was given once, or twice 56 days apart.

Specified treatment: roughly 18 received Ad26.COV2.S at low or high dose, single or two shots; several received placebo; per-sample allocation not given. The samples date from day 63 after the first vaccine or placebo injection. General study results and limits: In TCR breadth and depth analyses, total T cell responses may have been underestimated. In vaccinated individuals, spike-specific CD8+ and CD4+ T cell responses reportedly displayed substantial breadth.

The repertoire was sequenced with immunoSEQ multiplex PCR; TCRdb's copy has only in-frame clones and lacks some. The table records about 350,000 clones, less than 90% of them present only once. Note on this clone: The target antigen is unknown.

This TCR was recovered from a person between 18 and 65 years old who received the Ad26.COV2.S COVID-19 vaccine or a placebo. Sample: peripheral blood, taken in a trial of Ad26.COV2.S vaccine versus placebo.

The CDR3 bases are TGTGCCAGCAGCGCGACAGGGGGCGGCGGAAACACCATATATTTT. Translation gives CASSATGGGGNTIYF. This chain uses TRBV7-2 with TRBJ1-3; the match to TRBD1 covers 10 bases. CDR1 SGHTA and CDR2 FQGNSA come from the germline V gene. CDR3 length equals 15 residues. The V segment lost 5 bases and the J segment 4 bases; nucleotides outside the gene matches: 5.